This T cell receptor (beta chain) comes out of a study of vaccination effects on CD4 cells after COVID-19. Study as a whole: Pre-vaccine samples were drawn 16 days and one week before the first dose.

The CDR3 is made up of 13 amino acids. The germline CDR1 and CDR2 sequences are SGHTA and FQGNSA. V lost 1 base to trimming and J lost 1 base, with 4 bases between them. In the case of this clone: Its matching antigen is unknown. The same CDR3 arises from other DNA sequences in this sample as well.

After expansion with viral peptide pools in the ViraFEST assay, antigen-specific CD4+ T cells were sequenced. Upon completion of around 9 days in culture, CD4+ T cells were isolated. Their SARS-CoV-2 infection, verified by PCR, occurred between March and December 2020. With an HIV-1 Nef peptide pool, the negative control culture was set up. The assay was immunoSEQ multiplex PCR, and TCRdb's table has in-frame clones only and misses some. The table lists roughly 73,000 clones, around 72% of them singletons. V gene TRBV7-2 combines with J gene TRBJ1-1; no definite D call. The starting material was CD4+ T cells from PBMCs cultured with HIV peptides, obtained before COVID-19 vaccination. Described subset: HIV-1 Nef peptide pool negative control/reference culture. This receptor was obtained from a human donor who had a prior SARS-CoV-2 infection. This chain's CDR3 is CASSLDRNTEAFF. In DNA form, the CDR3 reads TGTGCCAGCAGCTTAGATCGGAACACTGAAGCTTTCTTT.